These 17 T cell receptor beta chains share one sample of origin, sequenced in a study of cytomegalovirus exposure and HLA in healthy donors. PCR used 60 Vbeta primers and 13 Jbeta primers. Only in-frame clones appear in the TCRdb table, and some are missing; sequencing was by immunoSEQ multiplex PCR. The table shows some 65,000 clones, with approximately 78% occurring only once. Sequenced material: PBMCs. These receptors all stem from a girl aged 10-17 years in good health and CMV-seropositive.

The chain has TRBV4-1 and TRBJ1-2, with 9 bases matching TRBD1. The CDR3 spans 15 residues. CDR1 is MGHRA, CDR2 YSYEKL, per germline. Losses at the gene ends were 0 bases for V and 7 bases for J; bases not matched to a gene: 6. The CDR3 is CASSQEGQGTVGYTF. The CDR3 region has the DNA TGCGCCAGCAGCCAAGAAGGACAGGGGACGGTTGGCTACACCTTC.

This chain connects TRBV5-1 to TRBJ2-7, with a tentative D call TRBD1 (5 bases). Germline V gene sequence: CDR1 SGHRS, CDR2 YFSETQ. The CDR3 extends over 13 amino acids. V was clipped by 6 bases and J by 4 bases, with 14 bases between them. The CDR3 DNA sequence: TGCGCCAGCACCGCCCAGGGCAGGTACGAGCAGTACTTC. Its protein product is CASTAQGRYEQYF.

V is TRBV18 and J is TRBJ1-4; 7 bases map to TRBD1. The CDR3 runs 13 residues. Germline V gene data show CDR1 as KGHSH and CDR2 as LQKENI. The ends lost 6 bases at V and 8 bases at J; junction bases unmatched: 6. CDR3 region: CASSLGTEEKLFF. CDR3 nucleotide sequence: TGTGCCAGCTCTCTCGGGACAGAAGAAAAACTGTTTTTT.

V and J are TRBV7-2 and TRBJ2-1, with TRBD2 identical over 8 bases. J was trimmed by 2 bases and V by 6 bases; bases with no gene match: 12. CDR1 SGHTA and CDR2 FQGNSA come from the germline V gene. This CDR3 spans 17 amino acids. CDR3 sequence (DNA): TGTGCCAGCAGAAGCGGGAGCTGGATCCCCACCTACAATGAGCAGTTCTTC. Protein sequence: CASRSGSWIPTYNEQFF.

This clone was counted only a few times. V usage is TRBV5-6 and J usage is TRBJ2-1; no reliable D call. The CDR3 spans 11 residues. V shed 9 bases and J shed 0 bases, with 4 bases lying between them. Germline CDR1 and CDR2: SGHDT and YYEEEE. CDR3 DNA: TGTGCCACCGGCTCCTACAATGAGCAGTTCTTC. Translated: CATGSYNEQFF.

This clone was seen once. The rearrangement links TRBV7-9 to TRBJ2-5; TRBD1 matches 9 bases. V gave up 6 bases and J gave up 2 bases; unmatched junction bases: 4. Germline V lookup: CDR1 SEHNR, CDR2 FQNEAQ (reference sequence). The CDR3 runs 14 residues. The CDR3 DNA reads TGTGCCAGCAGTTGGGACAGGGAACAAGAGACCCAGTACTTC. It specifies CASSWDREQETQYF.

The V call is TRBV7-2, the J call TRBJ2-7; 11 positions agree with TRBD1. Losses at the gene ends were 6 bases for V and 9 bases for J; bases not matched to a gene: 7. CDR1 and CDR2 from the germline V gene are SGHTA and FQGNSA. CDR3 length: 13 amino acids. CDR3 residues: CASRSDRGQGQYF. The CDR3 nucleotides are TGTGCCAGCAGATCGGACAGGGGGCAAGGGCAGTACTTC.

V usage is TRBV2 and J usage is TRBJ2-5; 13 nucleotides match TRBD2. Unmatched junction bases numbered 7, after V lost 6 bases and J lost 6 bases. From germline, CDR1 is SNHLY and CDR2 FYNNEI. This CDR3 comprises 15 residues. Written as DNA, the CDR3 is TGTGCCAGCAGCCGACTAGCGGGGGGAAGTAAGACCCAGTACTTC. It yields the protein CASSRLAGGSKTQYF.

The V gene is TRBV18, the J gene TRBJ1-5; 8 nucleotides align to TRBD1. J gave up 11 bases and V 6 bases, and 15 bases lay outside the gene matches. The germline V gene has CDR1 KGHSH and CDR2 LQKENI. The CDR3 has 15 amino acids. The CDR3 loop reads CASSPGQAGRGTQHF. The DNA of the CDR3 is TGTGCCAGCTCCCCGGGACAGGCTGGACGTGGGACCCAGCATTTT.

J is TRBJ2-5 and V is TRBV28, with a tentative D call TRBD2 (6 bases). The length of the CDR3 is 14 residues. Trimming stripped 2 bases from V and 5 bases from J, with 12 bases between. Looked up from germline, CDR1 is MDHEN and CDR2 is SYDVKM. DNA of the CDR3: TGTGCCAGCAGTTTAGGGGGGTTGGGGGAGACCCAGTACTTC. Protein: CASSLGGLGETQYF.

The table lists this clone with a few counts. The V and J genes are TRBV7-2 and TRBJ2-7; possible D gene TRBD2, 5 bases. Trimming pared 0 bases from V and 4 bases from J, leaving 10 bases between. The CDR3 has 14 amino acids. Germline V gene sequence: CDR1 SGHTA, CDR2 FQGNSA. The CDR3 sequence is CASSLAASLYEQYF. CDR3 coding DNA: TGTGCCAGCAGCTTAGCGGCTAGCCTTTACGAGCAGTACTTC.

The chain combines TRBV30 with TRBJ2-1; 10 nucleotides align to TRBD2. The CDR3 spans 13 residues. V dropped 2 bases and J dropped 6; count of bases not matched to a gene: 1. CDR1 and CDR2 (germline): GTSNPN, SVGIG (reference sequence). This chain's CDR3 is CAWSQRGGNEQFF. For the CDR3, the DNA is TGTGCCTGGAGTCAGCGGGGGGGCAATGAGCAGTTCTTC.

The V gene is TRBV6-5, the J gene TRBJ1-1; D remains ambiguous. This CDR3 spans 15 amino acids. Germline CDR1 and CDR2: MNHEY and SVGAGI. V lost 0 bases, J lost 6 bases, and 14 bases lay in between. CDR3 sequence: CASSYSISGWAEAFF. The CDR3 DNA reads as TGTGCCAGCAGTTACTCGATATCAGGCTGGGCTGAAGCTTTCTTT.

This clone appeared once. This chain connects TRBV9 to TRBJ2-1; 11 bases fit TRBD2. Germline V gene sequence: CDR1 SGDLS, CDR2 YYNGEE. The V and J ends lost 0 bases and 6 bases, in that order; junction bases with no gene match: 2. The CDR3 is 15 amino acids. Written as DNA, the CDR3 is TGTGCCAGCAGCGTAGTTGGGACTAGCGGCAATGAGCAGTTCTTC. Encoded protein: CASSVVGTSGNEQFF.

The chain carries TRBV5-1 and TRBJ1-2; D may be TRBD1 (5 bases). The CDR3 is 14 amino acids. Germline values: CDR1 SGHRS, CDR2 YFSETQ. V was clipped by 4 bases and J by 6 bases, with 16 bases between them. The CDR3 loop is CASSREAGIDGYTF. The CDR3 coding sequence is TGCGCCAGCAGCAGGGAAGCAGGGATAGATGGCTACACCTTC.

The chain combines TRBV4-3 with TRBJ1-2; tentative D call: TRBD1 (6 bases). Germline loops: CDR1 LGHNA, CDR2 YSLEER. The CDR3 covers 15 residues. The ends were cut back, 1 base at V and 3 bases at J, with 12 bases in the middle. This CDR3 is CASSQVNRVDYGYTF. The CDR3, as DNA: TGCGCCAGCAGCCAAGTGAACAGGGTGGACTATGGCTACACCTTC.

The rearrangement links TRBV6-5 to TRBJ2-3, with 8 bases identical to TRBD2. The germline V gene encodes CDR1 MNHEY and CDR2 SVGAGI. The junction had 5 bases not matched to a gene; V was cut back by 7 bases and J by 5 bases. The CDR3 length is 13 residues. The CDR3: CASTRGARDTQYF. The CDR3 DNA follows: TGTGCCAGCACGCGGGGGGCGAGAGATACGCAGTATTTT.